This T cell receptor beta chain comes out of a study of T cell changes during pregnancy in multiple sclerosis. The method was immunoSEQ multiplex PCR; TCRdb's version includes in-frame clones alone and lacks a portion of them. The sample includes 130,000 or so clones, approximately 96% seen only once; the top ten take 0.44%. CDR3 length equals 13 residues. Germline V gene lookup returns CDR1 MGHRA and CDR2 YSYEKL. V lost 1 base and J lost 9; bases outside the gene matches: 2. This TCR was recovered from a female donor with multiple sclerosis, enrolled in a pregnancy study. Sequenced here: peripheral blood, sampled after pregnancy. The genes are TRBV4-1 and TRBJ2-1; 8 bases agree with TRBD2. CDR3 residues: CASSQARGGEQFF. CDR3 bases: TGCGCCAGCAGCCAAGCCCGGGGGGGTGAGCAGTTCTTC.